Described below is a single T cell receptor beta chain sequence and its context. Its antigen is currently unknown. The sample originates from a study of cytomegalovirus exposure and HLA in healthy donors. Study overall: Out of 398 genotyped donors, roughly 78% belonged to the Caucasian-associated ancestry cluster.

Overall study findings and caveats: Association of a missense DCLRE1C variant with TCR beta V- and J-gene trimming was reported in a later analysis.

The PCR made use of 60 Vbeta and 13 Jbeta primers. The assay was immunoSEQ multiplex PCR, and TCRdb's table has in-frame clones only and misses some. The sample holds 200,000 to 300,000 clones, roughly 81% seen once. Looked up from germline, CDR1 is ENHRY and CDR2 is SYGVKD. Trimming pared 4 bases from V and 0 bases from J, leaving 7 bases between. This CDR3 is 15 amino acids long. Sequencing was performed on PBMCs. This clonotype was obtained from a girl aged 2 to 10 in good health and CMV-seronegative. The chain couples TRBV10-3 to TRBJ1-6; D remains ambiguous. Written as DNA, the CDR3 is TGTGCCATCAGTGGTGGGAGCTCCTATAATTCACCCCTCCACTTT. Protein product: CAISGGSSYNSPLHF.